The 21 T cell receptor beta chains given below trace back to one sample, sequenced in a study of blood T cells in healthy people across ages (dated by TCRdb to the mid-2010s). Receptor libraries were prepared by 5' RACE. TCRdb lists the instrument as Illumina HiSeq 2500. A second PCR of about 6 to 11 cycles was performed with a sample-barcoded 5' primer and a J-beta primer mix. The public reads were run again by TCRdb, first through fastp at Q25 and then through MiXCR, and only productive beta chains were kept. All rows with the same CDR3 protein become a single entry with the most common DNA and genes. The sample profile shows approximately 1,100,000 distinct CDR3 sequences; around 43% of them were found once. The top ten clones comprise approximately 17% of the sample. Sample: blood. All receptors come from a woman in her sixties or seventies in good health.

This clonotype has more than one count but fewer than ten. The chain carries TRBV7-2 and TRBJ2-7; D remains ambiguous. The CDR3 totals 15 residues. Deletions cut 2 bases from V and 3 bases from J, with 14 bases between. Germline values: CDR1 SGHTA, CDR2 FQGNSA. CDR3 in amino acids: CASSLTLQAGYEQYF. CDR3 in DNA: TGTGCCAGCAGCTTAACTCTCCAGGCCGGCTACGAGCAGTACTTC.

J is TRBJ1-2 and V is TRBV9; no reliable D call. Germline-derived CDR1 and CDR2 are SGDLS and YYNGEE. Trimming stripped 3 bases from V and 5 bases from J, with 5 bases between. The CDR3 totals 11 residues. The CDR3 reads CASSANYGYTF. The DNA of the CDR3 is TGTGCCAGCAGCGCCAATTATGGCTACACCTTC.

This chain joins TRBV5-1 and TRBJ2-3, with 10 bases fitting TRBD2. This CDR3 region has 14 residues. The V segment lost 0 bases and the J segment 13 bases; nucleotides outside the gene matches: 8. Germline V gene lookup returns CDR1 SGHRS and CDR2 YFSETQ. The CDR3 bases are TGCGCCAGCAGCTTGGCAGCGGGAGGGCCTCACAAGTATTTT. Protein product: CASSLAAGGPHKYF.

The gene calls are TRBV29-1 and TRBJ1-2, with TRBD1 identical over 8 bases. The CDR3 spans 13 residues. J gave up 2 bases and V 3 bases, and 2 bases lay outside the gene matches. Germline V lookup: CDR1 SQVTM, CDR2 ANQGSEA. For the CDR3, the DNA is TGCAGCGTTGACAACAGGGGGAACTATGGCTACACCTTC. It translates to CSVDNRGNYGYTF.

V and J are TRBV2 and TRBJ2-5, with D possibly matching TRBD2 (6 bases). The DNA matches TRBJ2-7 better at its end, which makes the J call doubtful. Germline assignment: CDR1 SNHLY and CDR2 FYNNEI. The CDR3 spans 14 residues. CDR3 coding DNA: TGTGCCAGCAGTGAGGTGGTAGCGGCCTACGAGCAGTACTTC. Protein: CASSEVVAAYEQYF.

This chain joins TRBV6-1 and TRBJ2-7; either TRBD1 or TRBD2 may supply D (5 bases each). This CDR3 contains 14 residues. Germline CDR1 MNHNS, CDR2 SASEGT. Trimming shortened V by 7 bases and J by 3 bases, and 16 bases separated the two germline ends. The CDR3 coding sequence is TGTGCCAGCATTGGCGAGGGACCTTACTACGAGCAGTACTTC. Encoded protein: CASIGEGPYYEQYF.

V gene TRBV10-1 combines with J gene TRBJ2-2; D unclear. V was clipped by 2 bases and J by 3 bases, with 10 bases between them. Germline V gene sequence: CDR1 WNHNN, CDR2 SYGVQD (reference sequence). CDR3 length equals 15 residues. The CDR3 sequence is CASSEIRADTGELFF. The CDR3, as DNA: TGCGCCAGCAGTGAGATCCGGGCGGACACCGGGGAGCTGTTTTTT.

V and J are TRBV6-5 and TRBJ2-5; 10 bases are a match to TRBD1. This CDR3 spans 16 amino acids. CDR1 is MNHEY, CDR2 SVGAGI, per germline. The V and J ends lost 1 base and 0 bases, in that order; junction bases with no gene match: 2. CDR3 loop: CASSYLGQGYQETQYF. Here the CDR3 DNA reads TGTGCCAGCAGTTACTTGGGACAGGGGTACCAAGAGACCCAGTACTTC.

This clonotype showed up just a few times. The chain links TRBV7-2 to TRBJ2-6, with a tentative D call TRBD2 (7 bases). This CDR3 contains 18 residues. Germline CDR1 is SGHTA and CDR2 is FQGNSA. Trimming pared 8 bases from V and 4 bases from J, leaving 24 bases between. The CDR3 protein is CASVKSGGGATGANVLTF. The CDR3 bases are TGTGCCAGCGTAAAATCTGGGGGGGGCGCTACCGGGGCCAACGTCCTGACTTTC.

The chain is built from TRBV5-1 and TRBJ2-5; 8 positions match TRBD1. Per germline, CDR1 SGHRS and CDR2 YFSETQ. The ends lost 3 bases at V and 5 bases at J; junction bases unmatched: 9. The CDR3 runs 15 residues. The DNA for the CDR3 is TGCGCCAGCAGCTGGGGACAGGCCTCCCTGGAGACCCAGTACTTC. Protein: CASSWGQASLETQYF.

The chain combines TRBV5-1 with TRBJ2-3, with D hard to call. Germline V gene sequence: CDR1 SGHRS, CDR2 YFSETQ. The V gene lost 3 bases and the J gene lost 4 bases, with 12 bases spanning the gap. The CDR3 runs to 14 residues. The CDR3 DNA reads TGCGCCAGCAGCTCCAACCCCGGGTCAGATACGCAGTATTTT. Protein: CASSSNPGSDTQYF.

V usage is TRBV4-1 and J usage is TRBJ2-1; D possibly corresponds to TRBD1 (5 bases). CDR1 MGHRA and CDR2 YSYEKL come from the germline V gene. This CDR3 is built from 15 residues. The V gene lost 6 bases and the J gene lost 6 bases, with 18 bases spanning the gap. CDR3: CASRTEGASSNEQFF. As DNA, the CDR3 is TGCGCCAGCAGGACGGAAGGGGCCTCTAGCAATGAGCAGTTCTTC.

This clonotype was detected only once. CDR3 sequence (DNA): TGTGCCAGCAGCCGAACCCCGGGTGAGCAGTTCTTC. As protein: CASSRTPGEQFF. The V and J genes are TRBV11-3 and TRBJ2-1, with unresolved D. V was trimmed by 5 bases and J by 9 bases, leaving 11 bases between them. This CDR3 comprises 12 residues. From germline, CDR1 is SGHNT and CDR2 YENEEA.

The chain is built from TRBV29-1 and TRBJ2-7; TRBD1 aligns across 7 bases. The V gene end was trimmed by 5 bases and the J gene end by 2 bases; junction bases not matched to a gene: 9. Looked up from germline, CDR1 is SQVTM and CDR2 is ANQGSEA. This CDR3 comprises 14 residues. The CDR3 DNA is TGCAGCGTTCACAAACCGGGACAGACCTACGAGCAGTACTTC. Translation gives CSVHKPGQTYEQYF.

This clonotype was recorded once. The CDR3 loop reads CASSQDQEQGRDEQYF. The CDR3, as DNA: TGTGCCAGCAGCCAAGATCAGGAGCAGGGACGCGATGAGCAGTACTTC. The chain is built from TRBV4-2 and TRBJ2-5; D is tentatively TRBD1 or TRBD2 (5 bases each). Trimming stripped 0 bases from V and 11 bases from J, with 22 bases between. Per the germline V gene, CDR1 is LGHNA and CDR2 is YNFKEQ. The CDR3 runs to 16 residues.

This chain links TRBV20-1 with TRBJ2-1; TRBD2 matches 7 bases. CDR1 DFQATT and CDR2 SNEGSKA come from the germline V gene (reference sequence). This CDR3 has 13 amino acids. V lost 7 bases, J lost 10 bases, and 13 bases stayed unmatched. The CDR3 reads CSVPRAGEGEQFF. The CDR3 nucleotides are TGCAGTGTCCCGAGGGCGGGAGAGGGAGAGCAGTTCTTC.

The chain employs TRBV29-1 and TRBJ2-3, with D maybe TRBD2 (6 bases). Germline assignment: CDR1 SQVTM and CDR2 ANQGSEA. The ends were cut back, 6 bases at V and 2 bases at J, with 21 bases in the middle. The CDR3 consists of 16 residues. The CDR3 region is CSVGAGKSRVTDTQYF. The CDR3 DNA is TGCAGCGTCGGGGCGGGAAAATCGAGAGTCACAGATACGCAGTATTTT.

The chain recombines TRBV5-1 with TRBJ1-5; 7 nucleotides align to TRBD1. Per germline, CDR1 SGHRS and CDR2 YFSETQ. Trimming at V came to 0 bases and at J to 0 bases, leaving 3 bases not matched to a gene. CDR3 length equals 16 residues. For the CDR3, the DNA is TGCGCCAGCAGCTTGGGGGGACAGAATAGCAATCAGCCCCAGCATTTT. Amino acid sequence: CASSLGGQNSNQPQHF. Filled out from reference TRBV5-1 and TRBJ1-5, the complete variable domain reads KAGVTQTPRYLIKTRGQQVTLSCSPISGHRSVSWYQQTPGQGLQFLFEYFSETQRNKGNFPGRFSGRQFSNSRSEMNVSTLELGDSALYLCASSLGGQNSNQPQHFGDGTRLSIL.

The CDR3 sequence: CASRTRTGVREQYF. The CDR3 DNA is TGTGCCAGCAGAACCCGGACAGGGGTGCGCGAGCAGTACTTC. The J gene is TRBJ2-7, the V gene TRBV6-5, with 9 bases lining up with TRBD1. Trimming at V came to 6 bases and at J to 6 bases, leaving 9 bases not matched to a gene. The CDR3 extends over 14 amino acids. In germline, CDR1 is MNHEY, CDR2 SVGAGI.

This clonotype came up a few times. The chain uses TRBV4-1 and TRBJ2-7; TRBD1 aligns across 12 bases. The CDR3 length is 16 residues. Germline lookup yields CDR1 MGHRA and CDR2 YSYEKL. V lost 0 bases, J lost 4 bases, and 4 bases stayed unmatched. CDR3 sequence: CASSQEGDRGLYEQYF. CDR3 coding DNA: TGCGCCAGCAGCCAAGAAGGGGACAGGGGGCTATACGAGCAGTACTTC.

The V and J genes are TRBV6-6 and TRBJ2-3, with TRBD2 matching 10 bases. V was clipped by 6 bases and J by 5 bases; unmatched bases: 2. From germline, CDR1 is MNHNY and CDR2 SVGAGI (reference sequence). The CDR3 has 13 residues. Here the CDR3 DNA reads TGTGCCAGCAGACGACTAGCGGGAGATACGCAGTATTTT. Translated: CASRRLAGDTQYF.